These T cell receptor beta chains were read from a single sample in a study of CD8+CD57+ T cells in acquired aplastic anemia. TCRdb reprocessed the reads with MiXCR, giving one entry per CDR3 protein. Altogether 450,000 to 550,000 distinct CDR3 sequences are present, around 32% being singletons, with the ten largest covering about 0.8%. Input material: sorted CD4+, CD8+, or CD8+CD57+ T cells (not recorded which) from PBMCs. The origin of the receptors is a human donor with aplastic anemia. Both conserved end residues are part of each CDR3. A D gene is named only where the DNA matches it firmly. Size tells how often a clone was seen (once, few, many) or the class of an expanded clone, and some rows leave it out.

14 | TRBJ1-5 | TRBV19 | - | many | CAIGTKTFNQPQHF | TGTGCCATTGGGACAAAAACATTCAATCAGCCCCAGCATTTT
11 | TRBJ2-5 | TRBV29-1 | - | - | CQPVTKETQYF | TGCCAGCCCGTGACTAAAGAGACCCAGTACTTC
14 | TRBJ2-3 | TRBV10-3 | TRBD1 | many | CAIGGQGATDTQYF | TGTGCCATCGGAGGACAGGGGGCTACCGATACGCAGTATTTT
15 | TRBJ1-2 | TRBV6-1 | - | - | CAGTPGTLMGYGYTF | TGTGCCGGCACTCCAGGCACATTAATGGGCTATGGCTACACCTTC
15 | TRBJ1-2 | TRBV7-6 | - | - | CASSLVVGAGYGYTF | TGTGCCAGCAGCTTAGTAGTGGGGGCCGGCTATGGCTACACCTTC
13 | TRBJ1-2 | TRBV6-1 | - | many | CASRPGRTFGYTF | TGTGCCAGCAGACCTGGACGGACCTTCGGCTACACCTTC
15 | TRBJ2-7 | TRBV5-1 | TRBD1 | - | CASSLGGQGYNEQYF | TGCGCCAGCAGCTTGGGGGGACAGGGGTACAACGAGCAGTACTTC
14 | TRBJ2-3 | TRBV24-1 | TRBD2 | - | CATSDGSGGNTQYF | TGTGCCACCAGTGATGGTAGCGGGGGAAATACGCAGTATTTT
13 | TRBJ2-1 | TRBV4-2 | - | - | CASSRTRYDEQFF | TGTGCCAGCAGCCGTACTAGATACGATGAGCAGTTCTTC
16 | TRBJ2-3 | TRBV5-1 | TRBD2 | few | CASSFGLETSTDTQYF | TGCGCCAGCAGCTTCGGACTAGAGACTAGCACAGATACGCAGTATTTT
15 | TRBJ2-7 | TRBV9 | TRBD1 | few | CASSPHGQANYEQYF | TGTGCCAGCAGCCCCCACGGACAGGCAAACTACGAGCAGTACTTC
15 | TRBJ1-1 | TRBV13 | - | - | CASSGSIGRGTEAFF | TGTGCCAGCAGCGGATCGATCGGGAGGGGCACTGAAGCTTTCTTT
14 | TRBJ2-7 | TRBV5-6 | - | - | CASSLDKYQYEQYF | TGTGCCAGCAGCTTGGACAAGTACCAGTACGAGCAGTACTTC
15 | TRBJ2-1 | TRBV9 | TRBD2 | - | CASSVTSGGTNEQFF | TGTGCCAGCAGCGTTACTAGCGGGGGTACGAATGAGCAGTTCTTC
16 | TRBJ1-2 | TRBV5-6 | TRBD1 | few | CASSAGQAIANYGYTF | TGTGCCAGCAGCGCCGGACAGGCGATAGCTAACTATGGCTACACCTTC
14 | TRBJ2-7 | TRBV15 | - | - | CATSSAPVQGEQYF | TGTGCCACCAGCAGTGCCCCCGTTCAGGGCGAGCAGTACTTC
17 | TRBJ2-3 | TRBV7-2 | - | - | CSSSLGLASRNTDTQYF | TGTTCCAGCAGCTTAGGGCTAGCGAGTCGAAACACAGATACGCAGTATTTT
15 | TRBJ2-2 | TRBV20-1 | - | - | CSARGRGTGTGELLF | TGCAGTGCTAGAGGGAGGGGGACGGGCACCGGGGAGCTGCTTTTT
15 | TRBJ2-1 | TRBV10-3 | TRBD2 | - | CAAGGSSGSLNEQFF | TGTGCCGCCGGGGGGAGTAGCGGGAGCTTGAATGAGCAGTTCTTC
14 | TRBJ2-7 | TRBV2 | - | - | CASKWGGGLREQYF | TGTGCCAGCAAATGGGGAGGGGGTCTCCGCGAGCAGTACTTC
14 | TRBJ1-2 | TRBV5-6 | - | - | CASSGAGGAAGYTF | TGTGCCAGCAGCGGGGCGGGGGGGGCGGCTGGCTACACCTTC
14 | TRBJ2-6 | TRBV7-2 | - | many | CASSSGHWANVLTF | TGTGCCAGCAGCTCAGGGCACTGGGCCAACGTCCTGACTTTC
16 | TRBJ2-3 | TRBV15 | TRBD2 | many | CATSTSTSGVTDTQYF | TGTGCCACCAGCACTAGCACTAGCGGGGTCACAGATACGCAGTATTTT
12 | TRBJ2-2 | TRBV10-3 | - | - | CAISANTGELFF | TGTGCCATCAGTGCGAACACCGGGGAGCTGTTTTTT
13 | TRBJ2-7 | TRBV7-6 | - | - | CASSLYGEYEQYF | TGTGCCAGCAGCTTATATGGGGAATACGAGCAGTACTTC
14 | TRBJ2-5 | TRBV5-1 | - | few | CASSPDRIQETQYF | TGCGCCAGCAGCCCCGACAGGATACAAGAGACCCAGTACTTC
14 | TRBJ2-5 | TRBV13 | - | few | CASSLLALKETQYF | TGTGCCAGCAGCTTACTAGCTTTAAAGGAGACCCAGTACTTC